This entry concerns a single TCR beta chain. Its matching antigen is unknown. TCRdb processed the multiplex PCR reads anew with MiXCR; each CDR3 protein has one entry. This sample has 17,000 or so distinct CDR3 sequences, with 45% found just once. The data were taken from a study of breast tumors, draining lymph nodes, adjacent tissues. Regarding the study as a whole: Data fit most tumor T cells coming from lymph node, expanding in tumor.

Input material: tumor-adjacent breast tissue. This clonotype was sampled from a female donor with breast cancer. Some clones in this sample may be carry-over from other donors' samples.

The CDR3 DNA sequence: TGTGCCAGCAGTCGGACAGGCACAGATACGCAGTATTTT. It translates to CASSRTGTDTQYF. The chain combines TRBV9 with TRBJ2-3; D perhaps matches TRBD1 (6 bases). The CDR3 is 13 residues long. V dropped 5 bases and J dropped 1 base, with 8 bases sitting between them. Germline-derived CDR1 and CDR2 are SGDLS and YYNGEE. The full variable domain, rest sourced from reference TRBV9 and TRBJ2-3, is DSGVTQTPKHLITATGQRVTLRCSPRSGDLSVYWYQQSLDQGLQFLIQYYNGEERAKGNILERFSAQQFPDLHSELNLSSLELGDSALYFCASSRTGTDTQYFGPGTRLTVL.